Below are 28 T cell receptor beta chains sequenced from a single sample in a study of blood T cell repertoires in COVID-19. Only in-frame clones appear in the TCRdb table, and some are missing; sequencing was by immunoSEQ multiplex PCR. This table holds about 190,000 clones, around 85% found once. The sample was peripheral blood. These receptors all stem from a man aged 50-60 years who had recovered from COVID-19.

J is TRBJ2-7 and V is TRBV11-2, with D tentatively TRBD2 (6 bases). The CDR3 contains 13 residues. V was trimmed by 9 bases and J by 4 bases, leaving 16 bases between them. Germline V gene sequence: CDR1 SGHAT, CDR2 FQNNGV. The CDR3: CASTLAGGYEQYF. CDR3 bases: TGTGCCAGTACGCTCGCTGGAGGGTACGAGCAGTACTTC.

The V and J genes are TRBV4-3 and TRBJ2-1, with TRBD1 matching 10 bases. The CDR3 has 13 residues. CDR1 and CDR2 from the germline V gene are LGHNA and YSLEER. V shed 3 bases, J shed 13 bases, and the junction held 6 bases outside the gene matches. The CDR3: CASSHLDRGLQFF. The CDR3 nucleotides are TGCGCCAGCAGCCATCTCGACAGGGGGCTACAGTTCTTC.

This chain uses TRBV30 with TRBJ1-2; no reliable D call. This CDR3 comprises 12 residues. Germline lookup yields CDR1 GTSNPN and CDR2 SVGIG (reference sequence). Trimming pared 0 bases from V and 4 bases from J, leaving 6 bases between. CDR3 bases: TGTGCCTGGAGTGTACTCCCCTATGGCTACACCTTC. Protein product: CAWSVLPYGYTF.

Regarding this clone: The junction and the germline gene differ at one end; a read error may be behind it. V gene TRBV2 combines with J gene TRBJ2-7; 9 nucleotides align to TRBD1. CDR1 and CDR2 from the germline V gene are SNHLY and FYNNEI. This CDR3 comprises 12 residues. CDR3 sequence reads: CASSVGDRVFRF. The CDR3 DNA follows: TGTGCCAGCAGTGTGGGGGACAGGGTTTTTAGGTTC.

The chain links TRBV20-1 to TRBJ2-3, with 10 bases lining up with TRBD2. This CDR3 comprises 14 residues. With V trimmed by 3 bases and J by 8 bases, 8 bases remained unmatched. Germline assignment: CDR1 DFQATT and CDR2 SNEGSKA (reference sequence). This CDR3 is CSASSLAGAGTQYF. The CDR3, as DNA: TGCAGTGCTAGTTCCCTAGCGGGAGCGGGTACGCAGTATTTT.

The chain is built from TRBV4-2 and TRBJ2-1; no definite D call. The CDR3 has 16 amino acids. CDR1 and CDR2 (germline): LGHNA, YNFKEQ. Deletions cut 0 bases from V and 0 bases from J, with 9 bases between. CDR3 amino acids: CASSQDPRGSYNEQFF. The CDR3 DNA reads as TGTGCCAGCAGCCAAGATCCGCGAGGCTCCTACAATGAGCAGTTCTTC.

This rearrangement joins TRBV28 to TRBJ1-3; no clear D gene. CDR3 length: 15 residues. Germline assignment: CDR1 MDHEN and CDR2 SYDVKM. This CDR3 is CAIEGGSYSGNTIYF. CDR3 DNA sequence: TGTGCGATTGAGGGCGGCTCCTACTCTGGAAACACCATATATTTT.

This clone came up once. This chain connects TRBV11-1 to TRBJ2-7; a possible D gene is TRBD2 (6 bases). The CDR3 consists of 12 residues. Trimming shortened V by 3 bases and J by 7 bases, and 10 bases separated the two germline ends. Germline V gives CDR1 SGHAT, CDR2 FQDESV (reference sequence). CDR3 sequence reads: CASSLGGREQYF. DNA for the CDR3: TGTGCCAGCAGCTTGGGGGGAAGAGAGCAGTACTTC. The whole variable domain, remainder taken from reference TRBV11-1 and TRBJ2-7, is EAEVAQSPRYKITEKSQAVAFWCDPISGHATLYWYRQILGQGPELLVQFQDESVVDDSQLPKDRFSAERLKGVDSTLKIQPAELGDSAMYLCASSLGGREQYFGPGTRLTVT.

The genes are TRBV6-6 and TRBJ2-7; 9 nucleotides match TRBD2. Germline V gene sequence: CDR1 MNHNY, CDR2 SVGAGI (reference sequence). V dropped 7 bases and J dropped 4; count of bases not matched to a gene: 8. CDR3 length: 14 residues. The CDR3 is CASTLAGEKYEQYF. CDR3 DNA sequence: TGTGCCAGCACTTTAGCGGGAGAGAAATACGAGCAGTACTTC.

The sample holds many counts of this clone. The J gene is TRBJ2-1, the V gene TRBV27; no definite D call. This CDR3 spans 16 amino acids. CDR1 is MNHEY and CDR2 is SMNVEV in the germline V gene (reference sequence). V gave up 5 bases and J gave up 8 bases, with 22 bases separating them. CDR3 sequence: CASSRSSRWKIDEQFF. The CDR3 DNA is TGTGCCAGCAGTCGGAGTAGCCGATGGAAAATCGATGAGCAGTTCTTC.

This chain links TRBV6-5 with TRBJ2-7; D unclear. This CDR3 contains 16 residues. Trimming left V 2 bases short and J 3 bases short, with 17 bases between. Germline V gene lookup returns CDR1 MNHEY and CDR2 SVGAGI. This CDR3 reads CASSYNPTSPIYEQYF. CDR3 DNA: TGTGCCAGCAGTTACAACCCTACCTCGCCCATCTACGAGCAGTACTTC.

This sequence joins TRBV19 and TRBJ2-7; unclear D gene. The CDR3 is made up of 15 amino acids. Trimming left V 1 base short and J 0 bases short, with 10 bases between. CDR1 LNHDA and CDR2 SQIVND come from the germline V gene (reference sequence). Here the CDR3 DNA reads TGTGCCAGTAGTATAGGTGTGGGCGTCTCCTACGAGCAGTACTTC. Protein sequence: CASSIGVGVSYEQYF.

The chain uses TRBV27 and TRBJ1-3; D may be TRBD1 (6 bases). Trimming removed 6 bases from V and 0 bases from J, with 15 bases in between. CDR1 is MNHEY and CDR2 is SMNVEV in the germline V gene (reference sequence). The CDR3 contains 16 residues. In DNA form, the CDR3 reads TGTGCCAGCAGCAAAAAACAGGGAAACTCTGGAAACACCATATATTTT. Protein product: CASSKKQGNSGNTIYF.

The chain has TRBV4-2 and TRBJ1-2; 10 bases align to TRBD1. The CDR3 runs 18 residues. The V segment lost 0 bases and the J segment 3 bases; nucleotides outside the gene matches: 10. Per germline, CDR1 LGHNA and CDR2 YNFKEQ. The CDR3 spells CASSQEDRGLSSDYGYTF. In nucleotides, the CDR3 is TGTGCCAGCAGCCAAGAAGACAGGGGGCTTAGTAGCGACTATGGCTACACCTTC.

The rearrangement links TRBV15 to TRBJ2-6; 10 nucleotides agree with TRBD1. J lost 2 bases, V lost 3 bases, and 7 bases had no gene match. This CDR3 comprises 18 residues. Looked up from germline, CDR1 is LNHNV and CDR2 is YYDKDF (reference sequence). CDR3 residues: CATSRPGQGLTGANVLTF. DNA of the CDR3: TGTGCCACCAGCAGGCCGGGACAGGGGCTCACTGGGGCCAACGTCCTGACTTTC.

The chain combines TRBV21-1 with TRBJ2-1; whether TRBD2, the table's D call, matches the DNA was not checked. TRBV21-1 is described as a pseudogene. The CDR3 is 17 residues long. CDR3 coding DNA: TGTGCCAGCAGCAGCAGGTCCCGACTAGCGGACTACAATGAGCAGTTCTTC. As protein: CASSSRSRLADYNEQFF.

The chain carries TRBV7-2 and TRBJ2-7, with TRBD2 as a possible D gene (6 bases). V lost 2 bases, J lost 6 bases, and 11 bases lay in between. The CDR3 has 13 amino acids. Germline CDR1 SGHTA, CDR2 FQGNSA. In nucleotides, the CDR3 is TGTGCCAGCAGCTTAAGCGCCGGGGGCGAGCAGTACTTC. Its translation: CASSLSAGGEQYF.

This clone showed up just once. The chain combines TRBV19 with TRBJ2-1; a possible D gene is TRBD2 (6 bases). Germline lookup yields CDR1 LNHDA and CDR2 SQIVND (reference sequence). Between the trimmed V and J ends, which lost 3 bases and 5 bases, there was a span of 11 bases. CDR3 size: 14 residues. The CDR3 sequence is CASSMVGLDNEQFF. CDR3 DNA sequence: TGTGCCAGTAGTATGGTGGGACTCGACAATGAGCAGTTCTTC. The full variable domain, in which reference TRBV19 and TRBJ2-1 provide the parts outside the CDR3, is DGGITQSPKYLFRKEGQNVTLSCEQNLNHDAMYWYRQDPGQGLRLIYYSQIVNDFQKGDIAEGYSVSREKKESFPLTVTSAQKNPTAFYLCASSMVGLDNEQFFGPGTRLTVL.

The chain recombines TRBV7-2 with TRBJ2-7, with D possibly being TRBD1 (5 bases). CDR3 length: 15 amino acids. The germline V gene encodes CDR1 SGHTA and CDR2 FQGNSA. Trimming pared 0 bases from V and 6 bases from J, leaving 15 bases between. CDR3 region: CASSLAPSRVAEQYF. The DNA of the CDR3 is TGTGCCAGCAGCTTAGCGCCGAGCAGGGTCGCCGAGCAGTACTTC.

V gene TRBV28 combines with J gene TRBJ1-5; D is perhaps TRBD1 (6 bases). The CDR3 contains 13 residues. Trimming left V 7 bases short and J 5 bases short, with 12 bases between. Per the germline V gene, CDR1 is MDHEN and CDR2 is SYDVKM. CDR3 sequence: CASTFNRDQPQHF. The CDR3 DNA reads TGTGCCAGCACCTTCAACAGGGATCAGCCCCAGCATTTT.

The V call is TRBV27, the J call TRBJ1-2, with 7 positions matching TRBD1. Germline CDR1 and CDR2: MNHEY and SMNVEV (reference sequence). The CDR3 consists of 13 residues. Trimming took 4 bases from V and 7 from J; bases not matched to a gene: 6. The CDR3 DNA reads TGTGCCAGCAGTTCCCCAGGGGGTGGTGGCTACACCTTC. Residues: CASSSPGGGGYTF.

This CDR3 is CATSTDRGSTEAFF. The DNA of the CDR3 is TGTGCCACCAGCACCGACAGGGGGAGCACTGAAGCTTTCTTT. This chain joins TRBV15 and TRBJ1-1, with TRBD1 matching over 9 bases. Trimming cost V 4 bases and J 4 bases; bases outside gene matches: 4. This CDR3 spans 14 amino acids. Per germline, CDR1 LNHNV and CDR2 YYDKDF (reference sequence). Combining the CDR3 with reference TRBV15 and TRBJ1-1 gives the whole variable domain DAMVIQNPRYQVTQFGKPVTLSCSQTLNHNVMYWYQQKSSQAPKLLFHYYDKDFNNEADTPDNFQSRRPNTSFCFLDIRSPGLGDTAMYLCATSTDRGSTEAFFGQGTRLTVV.

The chain links TRBV24-1 to TRBJ2-3, with 7 bases that match TRBD2. The CDR3 runs to 17 residues. The J segment lost 2 bases and the V segment lost 3 bases, leaving 10 bases of the junction unmatched. The germline gives CDR1 KGHDR, CDR2 SFDVKD. The CDR3 loop is CATSDPGGKRATDTQYF. CDR3 bases: TGTGCCACCAGTGATCCCGGGGGGAAACGCGCCACAGATACGCAGTATTTT.

V usage is TRBV27 and J usage is TRBJ1-2; 7 bases line up with TRBD1. The junction had 5 bases not matched to a gene; V was cut back by 6 bases and J by 4 bases. The CDR3 is 13 amino acids. Germline V CDR1 and CDR2: MNHEY, SMNVEV (reference sequence). CDR3 in amino acids: CASSAYRGYGYTF. The CDR3 DNA reads as TGTGCCAGCAGCGCTTACAGGGGCTATGGCTACACCTTC.

This clone showed up just once. This chain uses TRBV3-1 (or the pseudogene TRBV3-2) with TRBJ2-1, with 8 positions matching TRBD2. V lost 8 bases, J lost 9 bases, and 9 bases stayed unmatched. CDR1 LGHDT and CDR2 YNNKEL come from the germline V gene (reference sequence). The CDR3 is 13 amino acids. The CDR3 region has the DNA TGTGCCAGCTCCCACGGGAGGGCCTCTGAGCAGTTCTTC. This translates into CASSHGRASEQFF.

Regarding this clone: One end of the junction does not line up with germline, which may come from a read error. The V call is TRBV20-1, the J call TRBJ2-7, with a weak D call TRBD1 (5 bases). Germline V CDR1 and CDR2: DFQATT, SNEGSKA (reference sequence). CDR3 size: 10 residues. In DNA form, the CDR3 reads TGCAGTGCTAGAGGGTCGGTACAGGCATTC. This codes for CSARGSVQAF.

V usage is TRBV7-9 and J usage is TRBJ2-1; the D gene is possibly TRBD2 (7 bases). This CDR3 has 17 amino acids. Trimming took 7 bases from V and 3 from J, leaving 22 bases between them. In germline, CDR1 is SEHNR, CDR2 FQNEAQ (reference sequence). This CDR3 is CASTKRGGIGVYNEQFF. The CDR3 DNA sequence: TGTGCCAGCACCAAGAGGGGGGGTATAGGCGTCTACAATGAGCAGTTCTTC.

The chain carries TRBV3-1 (or the pseudogene TRBV3-2) and TRBJ1-6, with TRBD1 as a possible D gene (5 bases). Trimming took off 3 bases at V and 9 bases at J, with 21 bases between the two ends. Per the germline V gene, CDR1 is LGHDT and CDR2 is YNNKEL (reference sequence). The CDR3 extends over 17 amino acids. CDR3 protein: CASSHVPWVKRGSPLHF. CDR3 DNA sequence: TGTGCCAGCAGCCACGTACCGTGGGTCAAAAGGGGTTCACCCCTCCACTTT.